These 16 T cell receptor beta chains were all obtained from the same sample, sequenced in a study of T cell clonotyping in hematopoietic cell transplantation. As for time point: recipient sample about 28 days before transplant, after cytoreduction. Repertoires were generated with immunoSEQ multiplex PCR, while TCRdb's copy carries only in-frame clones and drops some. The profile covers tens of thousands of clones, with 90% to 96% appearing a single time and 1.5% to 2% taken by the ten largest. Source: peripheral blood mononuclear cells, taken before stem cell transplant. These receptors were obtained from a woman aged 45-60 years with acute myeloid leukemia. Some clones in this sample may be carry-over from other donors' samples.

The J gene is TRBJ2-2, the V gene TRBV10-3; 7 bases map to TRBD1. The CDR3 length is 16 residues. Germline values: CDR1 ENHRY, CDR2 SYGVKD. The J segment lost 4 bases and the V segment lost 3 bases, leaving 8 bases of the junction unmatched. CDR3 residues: CAISDPGQISTGELFF. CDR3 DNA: TGTGCCATCAGTGACCCGGGACAGATAAGCACCGGGGAGCTGTTTTTT.

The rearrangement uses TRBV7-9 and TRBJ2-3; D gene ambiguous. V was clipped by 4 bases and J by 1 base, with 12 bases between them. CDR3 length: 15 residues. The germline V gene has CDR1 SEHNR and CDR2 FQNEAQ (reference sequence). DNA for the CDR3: TGTGCCAGCAGCTCTAACGGCGATCGCACAGATACGCAGTATTTT. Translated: CASSSNGDRTDTQYF.

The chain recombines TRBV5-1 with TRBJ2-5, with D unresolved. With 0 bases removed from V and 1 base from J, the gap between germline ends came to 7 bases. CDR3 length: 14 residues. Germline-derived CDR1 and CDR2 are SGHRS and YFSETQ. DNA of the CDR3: TGCGCCAGCAGCTTGGTTTTCCGCCAAGAGACCCAGTACTTC. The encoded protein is CASSLVFRQETQYF.

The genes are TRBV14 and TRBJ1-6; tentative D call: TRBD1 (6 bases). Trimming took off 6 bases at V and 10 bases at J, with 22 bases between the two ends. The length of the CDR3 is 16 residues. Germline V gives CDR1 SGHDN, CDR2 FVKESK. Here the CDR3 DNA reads TGTGCCAGCAGTCAGGACACAGGGAATCTCAGGTCACCCCTCCACTTT. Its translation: CASSQDTGNLRSPLHF.

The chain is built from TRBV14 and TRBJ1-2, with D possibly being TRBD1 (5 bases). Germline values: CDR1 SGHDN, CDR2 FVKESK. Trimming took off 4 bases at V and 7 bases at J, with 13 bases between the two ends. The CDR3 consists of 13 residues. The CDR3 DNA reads TGTGCCAGCAGCCCAACAGGAGGAGGTGGCTACACCTTC. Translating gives CASSPTGGGGYTF.

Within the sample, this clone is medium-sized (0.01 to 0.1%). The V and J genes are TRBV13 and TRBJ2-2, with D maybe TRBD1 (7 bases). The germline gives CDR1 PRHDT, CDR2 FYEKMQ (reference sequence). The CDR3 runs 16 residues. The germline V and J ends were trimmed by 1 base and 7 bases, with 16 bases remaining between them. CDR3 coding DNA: TGTGCCAGCAGCTTAGTCAAGGAGGGGGCTATCGGGGAGCTGTTTTTT. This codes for CASSLVKEGAIGELFF.

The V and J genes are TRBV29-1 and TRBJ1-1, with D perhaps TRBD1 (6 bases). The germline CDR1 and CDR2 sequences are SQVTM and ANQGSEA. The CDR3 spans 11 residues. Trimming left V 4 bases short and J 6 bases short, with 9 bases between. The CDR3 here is CSVAGAPEAFF. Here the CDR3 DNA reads TGCAGCGTTGCGGGGGCCCCTGAAGCTTTCTTT.

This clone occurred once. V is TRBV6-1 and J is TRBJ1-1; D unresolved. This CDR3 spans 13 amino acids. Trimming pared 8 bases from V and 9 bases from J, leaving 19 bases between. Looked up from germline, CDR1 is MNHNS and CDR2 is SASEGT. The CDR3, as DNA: TGTGCCAGCGTTTTCTCTGCTACAGAAAAAGCTTTCTTT. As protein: CASVFSATEKAFF.

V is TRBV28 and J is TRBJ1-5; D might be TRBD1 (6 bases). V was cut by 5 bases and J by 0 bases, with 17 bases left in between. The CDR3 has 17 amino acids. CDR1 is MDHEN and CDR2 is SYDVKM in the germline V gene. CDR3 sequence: CASSARGLMGSNQPQHF. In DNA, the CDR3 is TGTGCCAGCAGTGCCCGGGGGCTGATGGGTAGCAATCAGCCCCAGCATTTT.

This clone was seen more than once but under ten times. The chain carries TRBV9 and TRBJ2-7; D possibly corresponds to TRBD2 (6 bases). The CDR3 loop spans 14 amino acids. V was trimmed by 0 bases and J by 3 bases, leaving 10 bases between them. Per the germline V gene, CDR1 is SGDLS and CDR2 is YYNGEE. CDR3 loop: CASSVGVGGYEQYF. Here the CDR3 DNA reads TGTGCCAGCAGCGTAGGGGTGGGGGGCTACGAGCAGTACTTC.

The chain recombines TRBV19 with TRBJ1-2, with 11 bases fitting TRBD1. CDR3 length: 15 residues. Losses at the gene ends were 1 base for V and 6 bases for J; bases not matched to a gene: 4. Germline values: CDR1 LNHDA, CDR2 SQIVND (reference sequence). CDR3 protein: CASSIARDRGNGYTF. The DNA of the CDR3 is TGTGCCAGTAGTATAGCCCGGGACAGGGGGAATGGCTACACCTTC.

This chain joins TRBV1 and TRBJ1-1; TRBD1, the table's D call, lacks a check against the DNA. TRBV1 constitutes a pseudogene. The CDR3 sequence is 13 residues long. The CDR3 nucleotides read TGCACCAGATTGGGCGTTAGGAACACTGAAGCTTTCTTT. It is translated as CTRLGVRNTEAFF.

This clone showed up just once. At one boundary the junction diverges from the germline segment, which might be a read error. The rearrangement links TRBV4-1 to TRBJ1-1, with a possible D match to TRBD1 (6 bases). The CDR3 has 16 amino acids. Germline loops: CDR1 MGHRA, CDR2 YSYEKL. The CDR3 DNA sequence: TGCGCCAGCAGGCAAGATCGCCAGGGGATGAACACTGAAGCTTTCTTT. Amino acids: CASRQDRQGMNTEAFF.

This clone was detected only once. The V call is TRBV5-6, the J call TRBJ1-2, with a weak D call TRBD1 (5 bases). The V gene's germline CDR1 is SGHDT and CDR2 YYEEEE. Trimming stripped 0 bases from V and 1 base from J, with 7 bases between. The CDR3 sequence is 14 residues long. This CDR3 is CASSLGQLNYGYTF. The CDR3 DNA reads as TGTGCCAGCAGCTTGGGACAGCTTAACTATGGCTACACCTTC.

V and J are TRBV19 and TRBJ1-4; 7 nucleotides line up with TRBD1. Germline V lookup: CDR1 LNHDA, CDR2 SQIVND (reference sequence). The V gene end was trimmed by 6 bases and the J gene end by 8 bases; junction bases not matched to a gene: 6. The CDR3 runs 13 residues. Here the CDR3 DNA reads TGTGCCAGTAGCCGTGACAGGGACGAAAAACTGTTTTTT. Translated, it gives CASSRDRDEKLFF. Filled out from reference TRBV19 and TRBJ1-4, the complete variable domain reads DGGITQSPKYLFRKEGQNVTLSCEQNLNHDAMYWYRQDPGQGLRLIYYSQIVNDFQKGDIAEGYSVSREKKESFPLTVTSAQKNPTAFYLCASSRDRDEKLFFGSGTQLSVL.

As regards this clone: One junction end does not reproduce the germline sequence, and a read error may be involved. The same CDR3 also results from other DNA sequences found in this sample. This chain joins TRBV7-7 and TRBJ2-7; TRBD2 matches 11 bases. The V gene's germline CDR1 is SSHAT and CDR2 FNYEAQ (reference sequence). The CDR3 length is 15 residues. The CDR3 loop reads CASSVGTSGSYEQYF. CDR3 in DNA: TGTGCTAGCAGCGTGGGGACTAGCGGTTCCTACGAGCAGTACTTC.